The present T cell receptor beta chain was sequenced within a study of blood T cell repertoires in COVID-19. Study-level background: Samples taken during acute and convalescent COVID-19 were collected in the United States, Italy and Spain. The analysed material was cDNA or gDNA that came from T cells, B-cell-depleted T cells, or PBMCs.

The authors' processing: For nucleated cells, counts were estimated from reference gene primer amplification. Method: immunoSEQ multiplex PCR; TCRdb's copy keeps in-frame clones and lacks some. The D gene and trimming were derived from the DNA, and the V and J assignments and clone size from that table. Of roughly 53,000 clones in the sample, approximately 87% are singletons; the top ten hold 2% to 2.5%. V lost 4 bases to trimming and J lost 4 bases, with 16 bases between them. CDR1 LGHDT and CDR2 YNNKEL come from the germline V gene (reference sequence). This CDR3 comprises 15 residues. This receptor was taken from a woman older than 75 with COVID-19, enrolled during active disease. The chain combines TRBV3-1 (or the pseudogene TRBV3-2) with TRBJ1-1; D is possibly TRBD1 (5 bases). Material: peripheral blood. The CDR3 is CASSPTVSRGTEAFF. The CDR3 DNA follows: TGTGCCAGCAGCCCAACTGTAAGTAGGGGCACTGAAGCTTTCTTT.